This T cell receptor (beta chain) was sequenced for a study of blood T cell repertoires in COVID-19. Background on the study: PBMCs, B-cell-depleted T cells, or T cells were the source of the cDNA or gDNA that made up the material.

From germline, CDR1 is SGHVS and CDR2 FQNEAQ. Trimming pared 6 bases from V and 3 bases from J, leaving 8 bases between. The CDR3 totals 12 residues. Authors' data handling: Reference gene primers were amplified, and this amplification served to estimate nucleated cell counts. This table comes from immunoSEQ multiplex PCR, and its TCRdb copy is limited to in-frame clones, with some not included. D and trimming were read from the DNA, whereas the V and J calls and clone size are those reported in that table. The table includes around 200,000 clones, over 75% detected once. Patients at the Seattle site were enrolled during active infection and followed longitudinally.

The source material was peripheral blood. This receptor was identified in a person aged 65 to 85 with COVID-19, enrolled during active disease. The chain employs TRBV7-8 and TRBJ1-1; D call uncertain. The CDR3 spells CASSGLHTEAFF. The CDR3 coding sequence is TGTGCCAGCAGTGGACTGCACACTGAAGCTTTCTTT.